These 30 T cell receptor beta chains were sequenced from one sample in a study of regulatory T cells in long-lasting Graves disease (dated by TCRdb to the early 2020s). The time point label for this specimen denotes: newly diagnosed GD, antithyroid drugs for less than 3 months. For both TCR sequencing and RNA sequencing, RNA was extracted from PBMCs using TRIzol. Libraries were built with multiplex PCR. Sequencing used an Illumina HiSeq 4000. TCR beta libraries were built with iRepertoire HTBI primers and Arm-PCR amplification of CDR3 regions. Through fastp at Q25 and MiXCR, TCRdb rebuilt clones from the public reads, retaining in-frame beta chains. Rows are unified per CDR3 protein, each entry keeping the most common DNA and genes. The sample yields 680,000 or so distinct CDR3 sequences; approximately 15% were counted once. Roughly 18% of the sample belongs to the ten largest clones. This same sample was also taken into another study, of T cells in Graves' hyperthyroidism and ophthalmopathy.

Sequencing was performed on peripheral blood mononuclear cells (PBMCs), taken at new diagnosis, from a patient treated with antithyroid drugs. The receptors come from a young woman with Graves disease. Donor details come from another sample of the same person, matched by shared clones.

Many counts were recorded for this clonotype. The V and J genes are TRBV6-1 and TRBJ1-5; D unclear. The CDR3 loop spans 15 amino acids. Trimming took 4 bases from V and 7 from J, leaving 17 bases between them. CDR1 is MNHNS and CDR2 is SASEGT in the germline V gene. CDR3 in DNA: TGTGCCAGCAGTGTCGAGTTTCAGGTGTTGCAGCCCCAGCATTTT. Translated, it gives CASSVEFQVLQPQHF.

The genes are TRBV10-1 and TRBJ2-7; D unresolved. In germline, CDR1 is WNHNN, CDR2 SYGVQD (reference sequence). The CDR3 length is 13 residues. Trimming shortened V by 4 bases and J by 2 bases, and 9 bases separated the two germline ends. CDR3 in DNA: TGCGCCAGCAGTGCAGAGACCACCTACGAGCAGTACTTC. It yields the protein CASSAETTYEQYF.

V gene TRBV9 combines with J gene TRBJ1-3; 9 positions agree with TRBD1. V shed 4 bases, J shed 0 bases, and the junction held 17 bases outside the gene matches. The length of the CDR3 is 20 residues. The germline gives CDR1 SGDLS, CDR2 YYNGEE. CDR3 nucleotide sequence: TGTGCCAGCAGCTCAATAGTGGTTTCGGGACAGGGCTTCTCTGGAAACACCATATATTTT. It is translated as CASSSIVVSGQGFSGNTIYF.

This clonotype occurred a few times. A junction boundary mismatches the germline segment, possibly from a read error. V gene TRBV9 combines with J gene TRBJ2-1; no definite D call. CDR3 length equals 15 residues. From germline, CDR1 is SGDLS and CDR2 YYNGEE. CDR3 protein: CASSVEESARFPVVF. The CDR3 coding sequence is TGTGCCAGCAGCGTAGAGGAGTCGGCGCGGTTCCCTGTCGTCTTC.

This clonotype was counted only a few times. The gene calls are TRBV6-2 or TRBV6-3 and TRBJ1-1, with D hard to call. CDR3 length: 15 amino acids. V gave up 5 bases and J gave up 0 bases, with 13 bases separating them. The germline V gene encodes CDR1 MNHEY and CDR2 SVGEGT. CDR3 region: CASSEARKVNTEAFF. DNA for the CDR3: TGTGCCAGCAGTGAAGCCCGAAAGGTGAACACTGAAGCTTTCTTT.

This clonotype was seen many times. CDR3 in amino acids: CASSPGGGPFGNEQFF. Here the CDR3 DNA reads TGTGCCAGCAGCCCTGGAGGGGGACCCTTTGGAAATGAGCAGTTCTTC. V is TRBV5-6 and J is TRBJ2-1, with D perhaps matching TRBD1 or TRBD2 (6 bases each). Germline CDR1 SGHDT, CDR2 YYEEEE. The CDR3 totals 16 residues. The germline V and J ends were trimmed by 4 bases and 7 bases, with 21 bases remaining between them. The complete variable domain, with remaining parts taken from reference TRBV5-6 and TRBJ2-1, reads DAGVTQSPTHLIKTRGQQVTLRCSPKSGHDTVSWYQQALGQGPQFIFQYYEEEERQRGNFPDRFSGHQFPNYSSELNVNALLLGDSALYLCASSPGGGPFGNEQFFGPGTRLTVL.

This clonotype was picked up many times. Written as DNA, the CDR3 is TGTGCCAGCAGCGCATACCCGGGGGACTCCTACAATGAGCAGTTCTTC. Its translation is CASSAYPGDSYNEQFF. This chain joins TRBV7-9 and TRBJ2-1; perhaps TRBD2 as D (6 bases). Trimming removed 5 bases from V and 0 bases from J, with 14 bases in between. From germline, CDR1 is SEHNR and CDR2 FQNEAQ (reference sequence). The CDR3 sequence is 16 residues long.

This clonotype has a count of ten or more. The DNA is left out, because the CDR3 cannot be placed on it with certainty; the CDR3 is given as TCRdb lists it. The genes are TRBV2 and TRBJ2-1; TRBD1 is taken as the D call from the table, unchecked against the DNA. Germline-derived CDR1 and CDR2 are SNHLY and FYNNEI. Counting both end residues, the CDR3 totals 13 amino acids. CDR3: CASSVGTGSEEFF.

In this sample, this clonotype turned up many times. The chain is built from TRBV11-2 and TRBJ2-3, with 8 bases identical to TRBD2. Per germline, CDR1 SGHAT and CDR2 FQNNGV. The trim removed 5 bases at V and 0 bases at J, leaving 19 bases unmatched. This CDR3 has 20 residues. The CDR3 spells CASSKRAAGLGMSSTDTQYF. The CDR3 DNA reads TGTGCCAGCAGCAAACGGGCGGCGGGACTAGGAATGTCTAGCACAGATACGCAGTATTTT.

This clonotype has more than one count but fewer than ten. The chain carries TRBV2 and TRBJ2-2; possibly TRBD1 for D (5 bases). Trimming removed 8 bases at V and 8 bases at J, with 27 bases between. This CDR3 has 17 residues. Germline CDR1 reads SNHLY; CDR2 reads FYNNEI. The CDR3 DNA follows: TGTGCCAGCCGGTTTTATAGTTCGACAGTTGTTCAAGGGGAGCTGTTTTTT. It is translated as CASRFYSSTVVQGELFF.

This chain links TRBV28 with TRBJ1-2; TRBD1 agrees at 9 bases. Germline V gene data show CDR1 as MDHEN and CDR2 as SYDVKM. Trimming removed 8 bases from V and 4 bases from J; junction bases left unmatched: 20. The CDR3 extends over 18 amino acids. CDR3 DNA: TGTGCCAGCTTGGGGTATCCTTGGTGGACAGGGGTGCCCTATGGCTACACCTTC. As protein: CASLGYPWWTGVPYGYTF.

In its sample, this clonotype was seen many times. DNA for the CDR3: TGTGCCAGCAGCTTCGGGGAAAAGACCCAGTACTTC. This sequence encodes CASSFGEKTQYF. This chain links TRBV11-2 with TRBJ2-5, with D possibly matching TRBD2 (5 bases). CDR1 and CDR2 from the germline V gene are SGHAT and FQNNGV. V gave up 3 bases and J gave up 6 bases, with 8 bases separating them. The CDR3 covers 12 residues.

Only one count was recorded for this clonotype. A much larger clone lies a single base off, so this may be a read error. This chain uses TRBV27 with TRBJ2-1, with 8 bases that match TRBD2. The CDR3 extends over 17 amino acids. Germline CDR1 is MNHEY and CDR2 is SMNVEV (reference sequence). After removal of 8 bases from V and 7 bases from J, the junction contained 19 bases not matched to a gene. CDR3 in amino acids: CASHSPGRGATSNEQFF. The CDR3 DNA reads TGTGCCAGCCACTCACCGGGGCGGGGGGCTACGAGTAATGAGCAGTTCTTC.

This clonotype occurred a few times. An end of the junction does not agree with germline; a read error may underlie this. J is TRBJ2-3 and V is TRBV20-1; D unresolved. CDR1 DFQATT and CDR2 SNEGSKA come from the germline V gene (reference sequence). The CDR3 length is 15 residues. CDR3 nucleotide sequence: TGCAGTGCTAGAGTTGCTCCCCTCAACACAGATACGCGGTATTTT. Its protein product is CSARVAPLNTDTRYF.

This sequence joins TRBV4-2 and TRBJ1-5; a weak D match, TRBD1 (6 bases). V lost 0 bases and J lost 6, with 12 bases in between. CDR1 is LGHNA and CDR2 is YNFKEQ in the germline V gene. This CDR3 is built from 15 residues. CDR3 protein: CASSQDAGGGQPQHF. The CDR3 DNA sequence: TGTGCCAGCAGCCAAGATGCGGGGGGCGGTCAGCCCCAGCATTTT.

This chain joins TRBV7-2 and TRBJ2-2; D possibly corresponds to TRBD2 (5 bases). The CDR3 covers 15 residues. V dropped 3 bases and J dropped 3 bases, with 11 bases sitting between them. The germline CDR1 and CDR2 sequences are SGHTA and FQGNSA. In nucleotides, the CDR3 is TGTGCCAGCAGCTTTGGTTCGGGATACACCGGGGAGCTGTTTTTT. This gives the protein CASSFGSGYTGELFF.

V gene TRBV5-4 combines with J gene TRBJ1-3; D perhaps matches TRBD1 (6 bases). This CDR3 spans 17 amino acids. Trimming removed 5 bases at V and 3 bases at J, with 21 bases between. Germline V gene sequence: CDR1 SGHNT, CDR2 YYREEE (reference sequence). DNA of the CDR3: TGTGCCAGCAGTTGGAACTCTGGGGGCTCTCTTGGAAACACCATATATTTT. This gives the protein CASSWNSGGSLGNTIYF.

There are a few counts of this clonotype. The gene calls are TRBV7-2 and TRBJ1-2, with D possibly being TRBD1 (5 bases). The CDR3 runs to 11 residues. Germline V CDR1 and CDR2: SGHTA, FQGNSA. V dropped 6 bases and J dropped 8 bases, with 10 bases sitting between them. The CDR3 DNA is TGTGCCAGCAGAGGAGGGGACGGCTACACCTTC. The encoded protein is CASRGGDGYTF.

In regard to this clonotype: Since a far larger clone is one base different, this is likely a read error. CDR3: CASSFGQYQETQYF. CDR3 in DNA: TGTGCCAGCAGCTTTGGACAGTACCAAGAGACCCAGTACTTC. This chain joins TRBV5-8 and TRBJ2-5; D perhaps matches TRBD1 (6 bases). This CDR3 has 14 residues. Trimming pared 2 bases from V and 0 bases from J, leaving 8 bases between. Germline CDR1 is SGHTS and CDR2 is YDEGEE.

This clonotype has a count of ten or more. V is TRBV12-3 or TRBV12-4 and J is TRBJ2-1; 9 bases line up with TRBD2. The CDR3 sequence is 19 residues long. J was trimmed by 0 bases and V by 5 bases; bases with no gene match: 14. Here the CDR3 DNA reads TGTGCCAGCAGTACTCCTCTAGGGAGTAGCGGGGGCTCCTACAATGAGCAGTTCTTC. Residues: CASSTPLGSSGGSYNEQFF.

The sample holds many counts of this clonotype. The chain employs TRBV6-5 and TRBJ2-5, with TRBD2 matching over 10 bases. The CDR3 is 16 amino acids. Germline CDR1 MNHEY, CDR2 SVGAGI. V lost 2 bases, J lost 2 bases, and 5 bases stayed unmatched. CDR3 nucleotide sequence: TGTGCCAGCAGTTACGGGACTAGCGAGAATCAAGAGACCCAGTACTTC. Its protein is CASSYGTSENQETQYF.

This clonotype was recorded a few times. V is TRBV5-1 and J is TRBJ2-5; 15 bases map to TRBD2. V shed 2 bases, J shed 5 bases, and the junction held 10 bases outside the gene matches. Per the germline V gene, CDR1 is SGHRS and CDR2 is YFSETQ. The CDR3 covers 18 residues. CDR3: CASSFSGLAGGPRETQYF. The CDR3 DNA follows: TGCGCCAGCAGCTTCTCCGGACTAGCGGGAGGGCCACGGGAGACCCAGTACTTC.

Ten or more counts support this clonotype. This rearrangement joins TRBV28 to TRBJ1-1; D is perhaps TRBD1 (6 bases). The V end was cut by 4 bases, the J end by 8 bases, with 17 bases between. The CDR3 totals 14 residues. Germline V gene lookup returns CDR1 MDHEN and CDR2 SYDVKM. This chain's CDR3 is CASSSTYRAAEAFF. The CDR3 coding sequence is TGTGCCAGCAGTTCTACCTACAGGGCCGCAGAAGCTTTCTTT.

This clonotype was detected a few times. V is TRBV20-1 and J is TRBJ1-5; possibly TRBD1 for D (6 bases). CDR3 size: 12 residues. Trimming cost V 5 bases and J 7 bases, with 12 bases left between them. CDR1 is DFQATT, CDR2 SNEGSKA, per germline (reference sequence). The CDR3 loop is CSARRQDQPQHF. Here the CDR3 DNA reads TGCAGTGCTCGTCGACAGGACCAGCCCCAGCATTTT.

V usage is TRBV6-1 and J usage is TRBJ1-5; the D is unclear. Germline CDR1 is MNHNS and CDR2 is SASEGT. There are 14 residues in the CDR3. Between the trimmed V and J ends, which lost 8 bases and 2 bases, there was a span of 13 bases. The CDR3 bases are TGTGCCAGCGGGCAAAGTATAGGCAATCAGCCCCAGCATTTT. Residues: CASGQSIGNQPQHF.

The table lists this clonotype with many counts. It is unclear where the CDR3 begins or ends on the DNA, so no DNA is shown, and the CDR3 is as TCRdb lists it. This chain connects TRBV12-3 or TRBV12-4 to TRBJ1-2; the table's D call, TRBD1, was not checked against the DNA. The CDR3 length is 13 residues, termini included. The CDR3: CASSTSRGYGYTF.

The table lists this clonotype with many counts. The gene calls are TRBV7-2 and TRBJ2-7, with 7 nucleotides matching TRBD2. CDR1 SGHTA and CDR2 FQGNSA come from the germline V gene. V lost 4 bases to trimming and J lost 7 bases; unmatched junction nucleotides: 16. The CDR3 is 16 residues long. Written as DNA, the CDR3 is TGTGCCAGCAGCTCAGGTCAAGGCGGGGGTGTTGGGGAGCAGTACTTC. Translation: CASSSGQGGGVGEQYF.

This clonotype has at least ten counts. The CDR3 spells CSASRSGGAGETQYF. DNA of the CDR3: TGCAGTGCTAGTAGGTCGGGGGGCGCGGGAGAGACCCAGTACTTC. The genes are TRBV20-1 and TRBJ2-5; D perhaps matches TRBD2 (7 bases). The CDR3 runs 15 residues. CDR1 and CDR2 from the germline V gene are DFQATT and SNEGSKA (reference sequence). The V end was cut by 3 bases, the J end by 4 bases, with 18 bases between.

This clonotype has only a few counts. In nucleotides, the CDR3 is TGTGCCAGCAGCCCCCGGGACAGGGGGATCTCTGGGGCCAACGTCCTGACTTTC. As protein: CASSPRDRGISGANVLTF. This chain joins TRBV5-8 and TRBJ2-6; 11 bases line up with TRBD1. V lost 4 bases to trimming and J lost 0 bases; unmatched junction nucleotides: 6. This CDR3 has 18 residues. Germline values: CDR1 SGHTS, CDR2 YDEGEE.

This clonotype was observed a handful of times. The genes are TRBV7-2 and TRBJ2-5, with 15 bases lining up with TRBD2. The CDR3 extends over 16 amino acids. The trim removed 5 bases at V and 4 bases at J, leaving 5 bases unmatched. In germline, CDR1 is SGHTA, CDR2 FQGNSA. The CDR3 sequence: CASSRTSGRVTETQYF. Here the CDR3 DNA reads TGTGCCAGCAGCCGGACTAGCGGGAGGGTCACAGAGACCCAGTACTTC.